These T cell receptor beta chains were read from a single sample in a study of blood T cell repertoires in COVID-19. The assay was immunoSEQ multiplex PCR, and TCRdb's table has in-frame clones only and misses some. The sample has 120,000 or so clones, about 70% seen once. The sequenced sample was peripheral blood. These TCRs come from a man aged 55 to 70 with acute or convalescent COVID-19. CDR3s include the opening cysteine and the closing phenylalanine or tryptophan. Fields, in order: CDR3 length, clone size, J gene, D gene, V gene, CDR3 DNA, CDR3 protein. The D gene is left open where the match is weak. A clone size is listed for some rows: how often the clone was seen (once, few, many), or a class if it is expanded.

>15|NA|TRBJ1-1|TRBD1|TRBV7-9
TGTGCCAGCAGCCCAAGACAGGGTCTGAACACTGAAGCTTTCTTT
CASSPRQGLNTEAFF
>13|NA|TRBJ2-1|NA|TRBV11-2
TGTGCCAGCAGCTTAGGTGTGCAGAATGAGCAGTTCTTC
CASSLGVQNEQFF
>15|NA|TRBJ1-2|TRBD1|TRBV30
TGTGCCTGGAGAGGAAAGACAGGGGGTAGCGATGGCTACACCTTC
CAWRGKTGGSDGYTF
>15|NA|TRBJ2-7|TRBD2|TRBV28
TGTGCCAGCAGTCCCCCGGGGGGAGGCTCCTACGAGCAGTACTTC
CASSPPGGGSYEQYF
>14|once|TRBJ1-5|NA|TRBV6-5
TGTGCCAGCAGCCGACTTAGGAGCAATCAGCCCCAGCATTTT
CASSRLRSNQPQHF
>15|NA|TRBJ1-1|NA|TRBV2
TGTGCCAGCAGAACCTCGCGGGGGCCAGACACTGAAGCTTTCTTT
CASRTSRGPDTEAFF
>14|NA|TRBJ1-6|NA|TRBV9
TGTGCCAGCAGACAAGAAGGGGCGAATTCACCCCTCCACTTT
CASRQEGANSPLHF
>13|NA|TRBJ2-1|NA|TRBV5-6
TGTGCCAGCAGCTTGGCTACCGGCAATGAGCAGTTCTTC
CASSLATGNEQFF
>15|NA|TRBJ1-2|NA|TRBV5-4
TGTGCCAGCAGCTTGAGGCAGGAAATGTACTATGGCTACACCTTC
CASSLRQEMYYGYTF
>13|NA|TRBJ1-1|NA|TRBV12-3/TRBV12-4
TGTGCCAGCAGTTTAGATCCAAACACTGAAGCTTTCTTT
CASSLDPNTEAFF
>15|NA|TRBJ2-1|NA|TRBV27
TGTGCCAGCAGCAGTAGCGGTTTTATCTACAATGAGCAGTTCTTC
CASSSSGFIYNEQFF